This T cell receptor beta chain was profiled in a study of blood T cell repertoires in COVID-19 (TCRdb year 2020). In the study overall: Collaborator samples came from the United States, Italy and Spain and covered acute and convalescent phases of COVID-19. The material from the prospective study consisted of cDNA or gDNA derived from T cells, B-cell-depleted T cells, or PBMCs. The dataset comprised deeply sampled blood TCRbeta repertoires from subjects exposed to, actively infected with, or recovered from COVID-19. The repertoires were made available in a free public database intended to serve as a resource for research on the immune response to SARS-CoV-2. Samples came from the ongoing ImmuneRACE study (first 160 participants) plus 1,254 subjects from 6 global collaborators. Nearly every sample came with metadata listing a de-identified subject ID, COVID-19 status, age in years and sex. Where HLA class I and class II types were available, the types were taken from metadata supplied by the sample provider, not from assay-based typing.

Inclusive of the bounding cysteine and phenylalanine, the CDR3 is 13 residues long. CDR3 DNA only is kept here, 39 bases in frame from base 1. V and J lose 0 bases and 8 bases, and a span of 10 bases separates them. TCRbeta CDR3 regions were amplified from genomic DNA using the immunoSEQ Assay, a bias-controlled multiplex PCR. The original pipeline was this. The number of nucleated cells in each sample was estimated by amplification of reference gene primers within the assay. To quantify the absolute abundance of each unique TCRbeta CDR3 rearrangement, sequence reads were collapsed and filtered. For each sample, productive Simpson clonality was calculated by taking the square root of Simpson's diversity index across productive rearrangements. TCRdb provides this immuneACCESS table in a form limited to in-frame rearrangements. Some clones are lacking; in checked studies, under half of them reflect an unresolved V gene, and why the rest are absent is not known. V and J calls and clone size are as listed in that table; D and trimming were resolved from the DNA. The sample table holds around 56,000 clones, of which 80% to 90% were seen once. The leading ten clones occupy 20% of the sample.

Each collaborating institution followed its own protocols to collect whole blood in K2EDTA tubes. For TCRbeta analysis, collaborators shipped samples as frozen whole blood, isolated PBMCs, or DNA extracted from either of those sample types. General findings and caveats noted by the study authors: How much clinical and demographic metadata was included differed by source and by participant, and the metadata was provided uncurated.

Regarding this clone: The clone's antigen remains unknown. No much larger clone exists at a distance of one base, and base qualities are not known.

The chain was built from TRBV12-3 or TRBV12-4 and TRBJ1-2; the best D guess is TRBD1, with 6 bases matching. The receptor comes from a human donor in a cohort sampled during active COVID-19. Sequencing was performed on peripheral blood. The encoded CDR3 is CASSLAIDRGYTF. At the DNA level, the sequence is TGTGCCAGCAGTTTAGCGATCGACAGGGGCTACACCTTC.